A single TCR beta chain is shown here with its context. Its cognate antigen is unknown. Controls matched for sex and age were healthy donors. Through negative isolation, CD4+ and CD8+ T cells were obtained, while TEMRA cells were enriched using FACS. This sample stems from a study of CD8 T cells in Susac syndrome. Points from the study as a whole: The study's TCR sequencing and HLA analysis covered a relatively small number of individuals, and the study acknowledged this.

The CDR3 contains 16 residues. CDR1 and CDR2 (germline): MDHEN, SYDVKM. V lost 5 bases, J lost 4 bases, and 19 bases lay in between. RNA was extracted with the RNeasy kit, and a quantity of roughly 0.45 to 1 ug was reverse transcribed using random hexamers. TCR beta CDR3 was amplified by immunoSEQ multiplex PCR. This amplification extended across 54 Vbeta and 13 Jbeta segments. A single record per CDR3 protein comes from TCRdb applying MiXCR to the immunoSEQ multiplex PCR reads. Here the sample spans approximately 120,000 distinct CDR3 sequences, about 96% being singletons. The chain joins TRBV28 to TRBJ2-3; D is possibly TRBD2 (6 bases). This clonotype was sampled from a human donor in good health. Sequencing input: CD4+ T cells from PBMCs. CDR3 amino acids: CASSGTARGTADTQYF. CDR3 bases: TGTGCCAGCAGTGGGACGGCCCGGGGGACCGCAGATACGCAGTATTTT.